A selection of T cell receptor beta chains follows, all from one sample in a study of graft-versus-host responses after intestinal transplantation. No antigens are known for them. The table came from immunoSEQ multiplex PCR; TCRdb's copy has only in-frame clones and leaves some out. The repertoire has fewer than 90,000 clones, roughly 93% of them found once; the top ten carry about 0.2%. The sample consisted of unstimulated CD4+ T cells sorted from spleen or lymph node cells, taken before transplant. These receptor sequences come from a human donor who was the organ donor for an intestinal transplant. Both conserved end residues are part of each CDR3. The order of the fields is D gene, clone size, CDR3 length, V gene, J gene, CDR3 protein, CDR3 DNA. A D gene is named only where the DNA matches it firmly. Only part of the rows carry a size: once, few, many, or a class if the clone is expanded.

d_call: -
clone_size: few
cdr3_length: 12
v_call: TRBV19
j_call: TRBJ2-7
cdr3_aa: CASSNREDEQYF
cdr3_nt: TGTGCCAGTAGCAACAGGGAAGACGAGCAGTACTTC

d_call: TRBD2
clone_size: -
cdr3_length: 18
v_call: TRBV9
j_call: TRBJ2-2
cdr3_aa: CASSVVSRAGGTPGELFF
cdr3_nt: TGTGCCAGCAGCGTAGTTAGTCGAGCGGGGGGCACCCCGGGGGAGCTGTTTTTT

d_call: -
clone_size: -
cdr3_length: 11
v_call: TRBV5-1
j_call: TRBJ2-7
cdr3_aa: CASSLGLEQYF
cdr3_nt: TGCGCCAGCAGCTTGGGCCTCGAGCAGTACTTC

d_call: TRBD1
clone_size: -
cdr3_length: 15
v_call: TRBV5-1
j_call: TRBJ1-1
cdr3_aa: CASSPRDRGLTEAFF
cdr3_nt: TGCGCCAGCAGCCCCCGGGACAGGGGTCTCACTGAAGCTTTCTTT

d_call: -
clone_size: -
cdr3_length: 13
v_call: TRBV7-9
j_call: TRBJ2-7
cdr3_aa: CASSTEYGYEQYF
cdr3_nt: TGTGCCAGCAGCACAGAATACGGCTACGAGCAGTACTTC

d_call: TRBD2
clone_size: -
cdr3_length: 16
v_call: TRBV5-1
j_call: TRBJ2-2
cdr3_aa: CASYTGLAGNTGELFF
cdr3_nt: TGCGCCAGTTACACGGGGCTAGCGGGGAACACCGGGGAGCTGTTTTTT

d_call: -
clone_size: once
cdr3_length: 18
v_call: TRBV6-1
j_call: TRBJ1-1
cdr3_aa: CASSEGRRTGKRSTEAFF
cdr3_nt: TGTGCCAGCAGTGAAGGTAGAAGGACGGGGAAAAGGAGCACTGAAGCTTTCTTT

d_call: TRBD1
clone_size: once
cdr3_length: 15
v_call: TRBV11-2
j_call: TRBJ1-6
cdr3_aa: CASSFLTGDNSPLHF
cdr3_nt: TGTGCCAGCAGCTTCCTGACAGGGGATAATTCACCCCTCCACTTT

d_call: -
clone_size: -
cdr3_length: 13
v_call: TRBV4-3
j_call: TRBJ1-5
cdr3_aa: CASGTSGSGPQHF
cdr3_nt: TGCGCCAGCGGGACCAGTGGATCGGGGCCCCAGCATTTT

d_call: -
clone_size: -
cdr3_length: 14
v_call: TRBV6-6
j_call: TRBJ2-3
cdr3_aa: CASSSGTLADTQYF
cdr3_nt: TGTGCCAGCAGTTCCGGGACCCTGGCAGATACGCAGTATTTT

d_call: TRBD1
clone_size: -
cdr3_length: 18
v_call: TRBV27
j_call: TRBJ1-5
cdr3_aa: CASSLRAPHRGRSQPQHF
cdr3_nt: TGTGCCAGCAGTTTAAGAGCCCCTCACAGGGGGCGTAGTCAGCCCCAGCATTTT

d_call: -
clone_size: -
cdr3_length: 14
v_call: TRBV19
j_call: TRBJ1-1
cdr3_aa: CASSIRGMNTEAFF
cdr3_nt: TGTGCCAGTAGTATTCGGGGTATGAACACTGAAGCTTTCTTT

d_call: -
clone_size: once
cdr3_length: 13
v_call: TRBV7-2
j_call: TRBJ2-5
cdr3_aa: CASSLGRRETQYF
cdr3_nt: TGTGCCAGCAGCTTGGGCCGAAGGGAGACCCAGTACTTC

d_call: -
clone_size: -
cdr3_length: 14
v_call: TRBV5-4
j_call: TRBJ1-6
cdr3_aa: CASSPGIFDSPLHF
cdr3_nt: TGTGCCAGCAGCCCCGGGATTTTTGATTCACCCCTCCACTTT

d_call: -
clone_size: -
cdr3_length: 17
v_call: TRBV7-2
j_call: TRBJ1-1
cdr3_aa: CASSLGSWAGRDTEAFF
cdr3_nt: TGTGCCAGCAGCTTAGGTTCTTGGGCAGGAAGGGACACTGAAGCTTTCTTT

d_call: -
clone_size: -
cdr3_length: 14
v_call: TRBV2
j_call: TRBJ1-1
cdr3_aa: CASSEALRLTEAFF
cdr3_nt: TGTGCCAGCAGTGAAGCGCTTCGGCTAACTGAAGCTTTCTTT

d_call: TRBD1
clone_size: -
cdr3_length: 12
v_call: TRBV29-1
j_call: TRBJ2-7
cdr3_aa: CSAWTGGYEQYF
cdr3_nt: TGCAGCGCCTGGACAGGGGGCTACGAGCAGTACTTC

d_call: TRBD1
clone_size: -
cdr3_length: 12
v_call: TRBV10-3
j_call: TRBJ1-1
cdr3_aa: CAIRNQGDEAFF
cdr3_nt: TGTGCCATCAGAAACCAGGGGGATGAAGCTTTCTTT

d_call: -
clone_size: once
cdr3_length: 13
v_call: TRBV6-5
j_call: TRBJ1-2
cdr3_aa: CASSYSGNYGYTF
cdr3_nt: TGTGCCAGCAGTTACTCAGGGAACTATGGCTACACCTTC

d_call: TRBD1
clone_size: -
cdr3_length: 17
v_call: TRBV18
j_call: TRBJ1-1
cdr3_aa: CASSPTPPVAGGTEAFF
cdr3_nt: TGTGCCAGCTCACCAACACCGCCTGTGGCAGGGGGCACTGAAGCTTTCTTT

d_call: TRBD2
clone_size: -
cdr3_length: 15
v_call: TRBV7-6
j_call: TRBJ2-1
cdr3_aa: CASNSLAGGNNEQFF
cdr3_nt: TGTGCCAGCAACTCCCTAGCGGGGGGGAACAATGAGCAGTTCTTC

d_call: TRBD2
clone_size: -
cdr3_length: 16
v_call: TRBV2
j_call: TRBJ2-1
cdr3_aa: CASSSVTSGGRNEQFF
cdr3_nt: TGTGCCAGCAGCTCCGTAACTAGCGGGGGGCGAAATGAGCAGTTCTTC

d_call: TRBD1
clone_size: -
cdr3_length: 14
v_call: TRBV4-2
j_call: TRBJ2-7
cdr3_aa: CASSLGQGSYEQYF
cdr3_nt: TGTGCCAGCAGCCTGGGACAGGGGTCCTACGAGCAGTACTTC

d_call: -
clone_size: -
cdr3_length: 15
v_call: TRBV9
j_call: TRBJ2-3
cdr3_aa: CASSVATGVEDTQYF
cdr3_nt: TGTGCCAGCAGCGTAGCTACGGGGGTGGAAGATACGCAGTATTTT

d_call: -
clone_size: -
cdr3_length: 13
v_call: TRBV6-6
j_call: TRBJ1-5
cdr3_aa: CASSQGPNQPQHF
cdr3_nt: TGTGCCAGCAGTCAGGGCCCCAATCAGCCCCAGCATTTT

d_call: TRBD1
clone_size: -
cdr3_length: 14
v_call: TRBV10-3
j_call: TRBJ1-2
cdr3_aa: CAISEWQGADGYTF
cdr3_nt: TGTGCCATCAGTGAGTGGCAGGGGGCAGATGGCTACACCTTC

d_call: TRBD1
clone_size: -
cdr3_length: 15
v_call: TRBV28
j_call: TRBJ1-3
cdr3_aa: CASRGGQISGNTIYF
cdr3_nt: TGTGCCAGCAGGGGGGGACAGATCTCTGGAAACACCATATATTTT

d_call: -
clone_size: once
cdr3_length: 13
v_call: TRBV18
j_call: TRBJ2-5
cdr3_aa: CASSLGGQETQYF
cdr3_nt: TGTGCCAGCTCGCTGGGGGGCCAAGAGACCCAGTACTTC

d_call: -
clone_size: few
cdr3_length: 14
v_call: TRBV7-2
j_call: TRBJ1-5
cdr3_aa: CASSLRTGNQPQHF
cdr3_nt: TGTGCCAGCAGCCTTCGGACAGGCAATCAGCCCCAGCATTTT

d_call: TRBD1
clone_size: once
cdr3_length: 15
v_call: TRBV6-5
j_call: TRBJ1-5
cdr3_aa: CASSYMTGGYQPQHF
cdr3_nt: TGTGCCAGCAGTTACATGACAGGGGGATATCAGCCCCAGCATTTT

d_call: -
clone_size: -
cdr3_length: 18
v_call: TRBV4-1
j_call: TRBJ1-2
cdr3_aa: CASSQVGTRSSEGYGYTF
cdr3_nt: TGCGCCAGCAGCCAAGTGGGGACCCGGAGCTCAGAAGGCTATGGCTACACCTTC

d_call: -
clone_size: few
cdr3_length: 15
v_call: TRBV6-1
j_call: TRBJ2-7
cdr3_aa: CASSESRTASYEQYF
cdr3_nt: TGTGCCAGCAGTGAATCAAGGACAGCCTCCTACGAGCAGTACTTC

d_call: -
clone_size: -
cdr3_length: 13
v_call: TRBV6-9
j_call: TRBJ2-2
cdr3_aa: CASSDRRLGELFF
cdr3_nt: TGTGCCAGCAGTGACCGGAGACTCGGGGAGCTGTTTTTT

d_call: TRBD1
clone_size: -
cdr3_length: 15
v_call: TRBV4-2
j_call: TRBJ2-5
cdr3_aa: CASSQGDRGQETQYF
cdr3_nt: TGTGCCAGCAGCCAAGGGGACAGGGGGCAAGAGACCCAGTACTTC

d_call: -
clone_size: -
cdr3_length: 15
v_call: TRBV19
j_call: TRBJ2-7
cdr3_aa: CASSVDSTSAYEQYF
cdr3_nt: TGTGCCAGTAGTGTAGACAGTACCTCCGCCTACGAGCAGTACTTC

d_call: -
clone_size: -
cdr3_length: 13
v_call: TRBV14
j_call: TRBJ1-2
cdr3_aa: CASSPDRNYGYTF
cdr3_nt: TGTGCCAGCAGCCCGGACAGAAACTATGGCTACACCTTC